This paragraph reports one T cell receptor (beta chain). The sample belongs to a study of blood T cell repertoires in COVID-19. Looking at the study overall: Samples representing acute and convalescent COVID-19 were sourced from the United States, Italy and Spain. The analysed material was cDNA or gDNA that came from T cells, B-cell-depleted T cells, or PBMCs.

Per the original data handling: Estimates of nucleated cell counts were drawn from the amplification of reference gene primers. Sequenced by immunoSEQ multiplex PCR; TCRdb stores in-frame clones only, minus some. That table is the source of V, J and clone size, and D and trimming were worked out from the DNA. Of about 80,000 clones in the sample, 80% to 90% are singletons; the top ten hold around 5%. With 4 bases removed from V and 5 bases from J, the gap between germline ends came to 3 bases. Germline-derived CDR1 and CDR2 are DFQATT and SNEGSKA (reference sequence). This CDR3 has 10 amino acids. The receptor was derived from a woman aged 80 or over with acute or convalescent COVID-19. The specimen was peripheral blood. The rearrangement links TRBV20-1 to TRBJ2-1; D is unresolved. The CDR3 spells CSATDNEQFF. In nucleotides, the CDR3 is TGCAGTGCTACAGACAATGAGCAGTTCTTC.